Each of the 29 T cell receptor beta chains below was sequenced from the same sample in a study of blood T cell repertoires in COVID-19. Clones were read by immunoSEQ multiplex PCR, and TCRdb kept only the in-frame ones, dropping some. The repertoire consists of roughly 180,000 clones, with around 83% occurring once and the leading ten covering 2.5% to 3%. Specimen: peripheral blood. The receptor set was obtained from a woman between 25 and 40 years old with active or convalescent COVID-19.

The chain carries TRBV3-1 (or the pseudogene TRBV3-2) and TRBJ2-3, with D perhaps matching TRBD2 (7 bases). The CDR3 extends over 17 amino acids. Germline lookup yields CDR1 LGHDT and CDR2 YNNKEL (reference sequence). Trimming removed 0 bases at V and 7 bases at J, with 20 bases between. In nucleotides, the CDR3 is TGTGCCAGCAGCCAAGATGGGGGGGGCTCCAGCACGTATACGCAGTATTTT. It encodes CASSQDGGGSSTYTQYF.

The chain uses TRBV12-3 or TRBV12-4 and TRBJ1-1; 8 bases match TRBD1. The CDR3 spans 11 residues. With V trimmed by 6 bases and J by 11 bases, 5 bases remained unmatched. For the CDR3, the DNA is TGTGCCAGCAGCACGACAGGGGATGCTTTCTTT. It is translated as CASSTTGDAFF.

The chain carries TRBV6-5 and TRBJ2-5; tentatively, D is TRBD1 (6 bases). CDR1 and CDR2 from the germline V gene are MNHEY and SVGAGI. The CDR3 has 16 amino acids. The V gene lost 2 bases and the J gene lost 3 bases, with 16 bases spanning the gap. CDR3 in DNA: TGTGCCAGCAGTTACCCTTCCCTCAGGGGAAAAGAGACCCAGTACTTC. Translation: CASSYPSLRGKETQYF.

Comment on this clone: Other DNA sequences from this sample encode an identical CDR3 as well. V and J are TRBV19 and TRBJ2-1, with TRBD1 matching 9 bases. There are 15 residues in the CDR3. Germline CDR1 reads LNHDA; CDR2 reads SQIVND (reference sequence). V trimming: 3 bases; J trimming: 3 bases; junction bases outside the gene matches: 3. The DNA for the CDR3 is TGTGCCAGTAGTATCACAGGGGGCAGCTACAATGAGCAGTTCTTC. Amino acid sequence: CASSITGGSYNEQFF.

This chain uses TRBV3-1 (or the pseudogene TRBV3-2) with TRBJ2-5, with 7 bases identical to TRBD1. The germline V gene has CDR1 LGHDT and CDR2 YNNKEL (reference sequence). V dropped 4 bases and J dropped 7; count of bases not matched to a gene: 12. This CDR3 has 15 residues. CDR3 region: CASSPHEGGLGTQYF. CDR3 bases: TGTGCCAGCAGCCCCCATGAAGGGGGCCTAGGGACCCAGTACTTC.

CDR3 residues: CASSLRGTETYEQYF. The CDR3 coding sequence is TGTGCCAGCAGCTTGAGGGGGACAGAAACCTACGAGCAGTACTTC. The chain uses TRBV13 and TRBJ2-7, with 7 bases that match TRBD1. V shed 3 bases and J 2 bases; nucleotides not matched to a gene: 7. CDR3 length: 15 residues. The V gene's germline CDR1 is PRHDT and CDR2 FYEKMQ (reference sequence).

The CDR3 nucleotides read TGTGCCAGTAGTATAGTTCAGGGGGCCAGGGAGCAGTACTTC. Translation: CASSIVQGAREQYF. The rearrangement uses TRBV19 and TRBJ2-7; 8 bases fit TRBD1. The germline gives CDR1 LNHDA, CDR2 SQIVND (reference sequence). CDR3 size: 14 residues. The junction had 6 bases not matched to a gene; V was cut back by 1 base and J by 7 bases. The variable domain in full, completed from reference TRBV19 and TRBJ2-7, reads DGGITQSPKYLFRKEGQNVTLSCEQNLNHDAMYWYRQDPGQGLRLIYYSQIVNDFQKGDIAEGYSVSREKKESFPLTVTSAQKNPTAFYLCASSIVQGAREQYFGPGTRLTVT.

This chain links TRBV7-9 with TRBJ2-7; 7 nucleotides line up with TRBD2. The germline V gene has CDR1 SEHNR and CDR2 FQNEAQ (reference sequence). This CDR3 spans 16 amino acids. Trimming at V came to 5 bases and at J to 6 bases, leaving 16 bases not matched to a gene. CDR3 in amino acids: CASSPAPGRENGEQYF. CDR3 nucleotide sequence: TGTGCCAGCAGCCCTGCCCCTGGGCGGGAGAACGGCGAGCAGTACTTC.

At least ten counts were recorded for this clone. This rearrangement joins TRBV3-1 (or the pseudogene TRBV3-2) to TRBJ1-3; no reliable D call. CDR3 size: 16 residues. V dropped 0 bases and J dropped 0 bases, with 9 bases sitting between them. The germline V gene encodes CDR1 LGHDT and CDR2 YNNKEL (reference sequence). CDR3 coding DNA: TGTGCCAGCAGCCAAGATCAGTTCTCCTCTGGAAACACCATATATTTT. It specifies CASSQDQFSSGNTIYF.

The J gene is TRBJ2-7, the V gene TRBV15; D gene ambiguous. The germline V gene has CDR1 LNHNV and CDR2 YYDKDF (reference sequence). The V end lost 0 bases, the J end lost 5 bases, and 5 bases lay between the germline ends. The CDR3 extends over 12 amino acids. The CDR3 DNA follows: TGTGCCACCAGCAGAGATGGCCACGAGCAGTACTTC. It specifies CATSRDGHEQYF.

V and J are TRBV11-2 and TRBJ1-2; D is uncertain. Germline-derived CDR1 and CDR2 are SGHAT and FQNNGV. Trimming shortened V by 0 bases and J by 4 bases, and 12 bases separated the two germline ends. The CDR3 totals 15 residues. CDR3: CASSLEAGWAYGYTF. In DNA, the CDR3 is TGTGCCAGCAGCTTAGAGGCCGGATGGGCCTATGGCTACACCTTC.

The V gene is TRBV6-5, the J gene TRBJ1-3; 7 bases map to TRBD1. The V gene end was trimmed by 6 bases and the J gene end by 2 bases; junction bases not matched to a gene: 4. CDR3 size: 14 residues. Germline V CDR1 and CDR2: MNHEY, SVGAGI. The CDR3 DNA reads as TGTGCCAGCAGCTCAGGACAGGCTGGAAACACCATATATTTT. This encodes CASSSGQAGNTIYF.

This sequence joins TRBV28 and TRBJ2-1, with 7 bases fitting TRBD1. Trimming removed 3 bases from V and 5 bases from J; junction bases left unmatched: 7. Germline loops: CDR1 MDHEN, CDR2 SYDVKM. The CDR3 is 15 amino acids. The CDR3 region is CASSFARGMDNEQFF. The CDR3 nucleotides read TGTGCCAGCAGTTTCGCCAGGGGGATGGACAATGAGCAGTTCTTC. Full variable domain (rest looked up from reference TRBV28 and TRBJ2-1): DVKVTQSSRYLVKRTGEKVFLECVQDMDHENMFWYRQDPGLGLRLIYFSYDVKMKEKGDIPEGYSVSREKKERFSLILESASTNQTSMYLCASSFARGMDNEQFFGPGTRLTVL.

In this sample, this clone turned up a few times. This chain uses TRBV5-1 with TRBJ1-4; 7 nucleotides agree with TRBD1. The CDR3 spans 15 residues. Trimming at V came to 5 bases and at J to 3 bases, leaving 7 bases not matched to a gene. Germline lookup yields CDR1 SGHRS and CDR2 YFSETQ. CDR3 sequence: CASRGGSGANEKLFF. In DNA form, the CDR3 reads TGCGCCAGCAGAGGGGGCTCGGGGGCTAATGAAAAACTGTTTTTT.

V is TRBV27 and J is TRBJ2-2; 8 bases match TRBD2. V gave up 4 bases and J gave up 2 bases; unmatched junction bases: 3. CDR1 is MNHEY and CDR2 is SMNVEV in the germline V gene (reference sequence). This CDR3 is built from 15 residues. CDR3 region: CASSYLAGNTGELFF. Here the CDR3 DNA reads TGTGCCAGCAGTTACTTAGCGGGAAACACCGGGGAGCTGTTTTTT.

The CDR3 DNA is TGTGCCAGCAGCGTTAGCGGGGCCAAAAACATTCAGTACTTC. Its protein is CASSVSGAKNIQYF. The J gene is TRBJ2-4, the V gene TRBV9; 7 bases match TRBD2. The V and J ends lost 2 bases and 1 base, in that order; junction bases with no gene match: 0. The CDR3 extends over 14 amino acids. The V gene's germline CDR1 is SGDLS and CDR2 YYNGEE. Based on the CDR3 plus reference TRBV9 and TRBJ2-4, the full variable domain is DSGVTQTPKHLITATGQRVTLRCSPRSGDLSVYWYQQSLDQGLQFLIQYYNGEERAKGNILERFSAQQFPDLHSELNLSSLELGDSALYFCASSVSGAKNIQYFGAGTRLSVL.

The chain employs TRBV15 and TRBJ1-2; D unresolved. In germline, CDR1 is LNHNV, CDR2 YYDKDF (reference sequence). V shed 1 base and J shed 5 bases, with 17 bases lying between them. This CDR3 has 16 amino acids. CDR3 sequence (DNA): TGTGCCACCAGCAGAGGCTTGGGAGCCGAGACTTATGGCTACACCTTC. It encodes CATSRGLGAETYGYTF.

The chain uses TRBV5-1 and TRBJ1-1; a possible D gene is TRBD1 (6 bases). CDR3 length equals 15 residues. Germline CDR1 and CDR2: SGHRS and YFSETQ. V was cut by 3 bases and J by 1 base, with 13 bases left in between. CDR3 in DNA: TGCGCCAGCAGCTGGAGACAGGACAGGAACACTGAAGCTTTCTTT. Translated: CASSWRQDRNTEAFF.

V gene TRBV28 combines with J gene TRBJ1-1; TRBD1 might be the D (5 bases). CDR3 length equals 11 residues. Germline V gives CDR1 MDHEN, CDR2 SYDVKM. V was clipped by 6 bases and J by 7 bases, with 9 bases between them. The CDR3 here is CASSHRYEAFF. For the CDR3, the DNA is TGTGCCAGCAGCCACAGGTATGAAGCTTTCTTT.

The chain carries TRBV28 and TRBJ1-4; D remains ambiguous. V was pared by 10 bases and J by 5 bases, with 14 bases between. Germline V gene data show CDR1 as MDHEN and CDR2 as SYDVKM. CDR3 length: 13 amino acids. The CDR3 bases are TGTGCCACCTTTGGGCCGCCAAATGAAAAACTGTTTTTT. It is translated as CATFGPPNEKLFF.

The rearrangement joins TRBV6-6 to TRBJ1-1, with TRBD1 matching over 9 bases. Trimming at V came to 5 bases and at J to 4 bases, leaving 8 bases not matched to a gene. This CDR3 region has 15 residues. Germline CDR1 is MNHNY and CDR2 is SVGAGI (reference sequence). The CDR3 sequence is CASSGMGQGSTEAFF. In DNA form, the CDR3 reads TGTGCCAGCAGTGGGATGGGACAGGGCAGCACTGAAGCTTTCTTT.

V is TRBV4-1 and J is TRBJ1-1; no definite D call. The germline CDR1 and CDR2 sequences are MGHRA and YSYEKL. Trimming shortened V by 4 bases and J by 7 bases, and 13 bases separated the two germline ends. The CDR3 extends over 13 amino acids. This CDR3 reads CASSPPLSDEAFF. In nucleotides, the CDR3 is TGCGCCAGCAGCCCCCCCCTGAGCGATGAAGCTTTCTTT.

The rearrangement joins TRBV4-1 to TRBJ1-5, with D hard to call. Trimming cost V 0 bases and J 7 bases, with 13 bases left between them. The germline gives CDR1 MGHRA, CDR2 YSYEKL. The CDR3 consists of 15 residues. The CDR3: CASSQEGAGAQPQHF. The CDR3 coding sequence is TGCGCCAGCAGCCAAGAAGGAGCGGGAGCCCAGCCCCAGCATTTT.

The chain links TRBV6-2 or TRBV6-3 to TRBJ2-7, with 7 nucleotides matching TRBD2. V shed 4 bases, J shed 2 bases, and the junction held 5 bases outside the gene matches. The V gene's germline CDR1 is MNHEY and CDR2 SVGEGT. The CDR3 is 14 amino acids. The CDR3 DNA sequence: TGTGCCAGCAGTTTACTAGCGCTTACCTACGAGCAGTACTTC. Protein: CASSLLALTYEQYF.

The V gene is TRBV18, the J gene TRBJ1-1, with D maybe TRBD1 (6 bases). Per germline, CDR1 KGHSH and CDR2 LQKENI. The ends were cut back, 2 bases at V and 8 bases at J, with 15 bases in the middle. The CDR3 totals 14 residues. CDR3 loop: CASSPGLTDREAFF. In nucleotides, the CDR3 is TGTGCCAGCTCACCAGGGCTGACCGACAGGGAAGCTTTCTTT. Supplemented by reference TRBV18 and TRBJ1-1, the full variable domain reads NAGVMQNPRHLVRRRGQEARLRCSPMKGHSHVYWYRQLPEEGLKFMVYLQKENIIDESGMPKERFSAEFPKEGPSILRIQQVVRGDSAAYFCASSPGLTDREAFFGQGTRLTVV.

The rearrangement joins TRBV7-9 to TRBJ1-5; D not resolved. Germline assignment: CDR1 SEHNR and CDR2 FQNEAQ (reference sequence). The CDR3 totals 12 residues. With 5 bases removed from V and 13 bases from J, the gap between germline ends came to 15 bases. The DNA of the CDR3 is TGTGCCAGCAGCCCGTCCGGAGGTTCACAGCATTTT. Encoded protein: CASSPSGGSQHF.

The chain employs TRBV19 and TRBJ1-3; D remains unclear. Germline values: CDR1 LNHDA, CDR2 SQIVND (reference sequence). The CDR3 totals 14 residues. V was cut by 5 bases and J by 2 bases, with 10 bases left in between. Written as DNA, the CDR3 is TGTGCCAGTAGTCACCGGGAAGCTGGAAACACCATATATTTT. It is translated as CASSHREAGNTIYF.

The chain recombines TRBV10-2 with TRBJ2-3; 7 positions match TRBD2. Germline V gene lookup returns CDR1 WSHSY and CDR2 SAAADI. V gave up 5 bases and J gave up 1 base; unmatched junction bases: 9. The CDR3 contains 16 residues. This chain's CDR3 is CASSRDEAGGTDTQYF. In nucleotides, the CDR3 is TGCGCCAGCAGTCGAGATGAGGCGGGAGGCACAGATACGCAGTATTTT.

The V gene is TRBV10-2, the J gene TRBJ2-5, with a weak D call TRBD2 (5 bases). The ends were cut back, 8 bases at V and 3 bases at J, with 10 bases in the middle. The CDR3 length is 12 residues. CDR1 and CDR2 from the germline V gene are WSHSY and SAAADI. Here the CDR3 DNA reads TGCGCCAGCGGAGGAACGGAAGAGACCCAGTACTTC. Translating gives CASGGTEETQYF.